The 21 T cell receptor beta chains presented below share a single source sample, sequenced in a study of T cells in narcolepsy. Profiled with immunoSEQ multiplex PCR; TCRdb holds only in-frame clones, not every one. The sample yields 25,000 to 40,000 clones, roughly 88% seen once. Sequencing was carried out using CD45RA- memory CD4+ T cells from PBMCs. The receptors originated from a human donor with narcolepsy.

The V gene is TRBV6-5, the J gene TRBJ2-7; 7 bases fit TRBD2. The ends lost 7 bases at V and 2 bases at J; junction bases unmatched: 11. Germline V gene lookup returns CDR1 MNHEY and CDR2 SVGAGI. This CDR3 spans 15 amino acids. CDR3: CASKVGRASTYEQYF. As DNA, the CDR3 is TGTGCCAGCAAGGTTGGGAGGGCTTCCACCTACGAGCAGTACTTC.

The chain joins TRBV27 to TRBJ2-6; D remains unclear. The V gene lost 0 bases and the J gene lost 0 bases, with 6 bases spanning the gap. There are 16 residues in the CDR3. CDR1 and CDR2 (germline): MNHEY, SMNVEV (reference sequence). The CDR3 sequence: CASSLSGSSGANVLTF. The CDR3, as DNA: TGTGCCAGCAGTTTATCAGGCAGCTCTGGGGCCAACGTCCTGACTTTC.

V gene TRBV27 combines with J gene TRBJ1-1, with D perhaps TRBD1 (6 bases). Trimming pared 3 bases from V and 6 bases from J, leaving 11 bases between. The germline V gene has CDR1 MNHEY and CDR2 SMNVEV (reference sequence). The CDR3 loop spans 13 amino acids. The CDR3: CASSFRGDSEAFF. CDR3 coding DNA: TGTGCCAGCAGTTTCAGGGGCGACTCTGAAGCTTTCTTT.

The V and J genes are TRBV5-1 and TRBJ2-2, with D unresolved. Germline V gene data show CDR1 as SGHRS and CDR2 as YFSETQ. V was trimmed by 2 bases and J by 10 bases, leaving 9 bases between them. This CDR3 is 12 amino acids long. CDR3 in amino acids: CASSFQREELFF. The CDR3 DNA reads as TGCGCCAGCAGCTTTCAGCGAGAGGAGCTGTTTTTT.

V and J are TRBV7-9 and TRBJ1-6; 8 bases match TRBD1. CDR1 is SEHNR, CDR2 FQNEAQ, per germline (reference sequence). V was clipped by 5 bases and J by 7 bases; unmatched bases: 10. The CDR3 extends over 16 amino acids. In DNA, the CDR3 is TGTGCCAGCAGCGGAGGACAGGGAGCGGGAAATTCACCCCTCCACTTT. Encoded protein: CASSGGQGAGNSPLHF.

The genes are TRBV2 and TRBJ2-2; 8 nucleotides match TRBD1. V dropped 6 bases and J dropped 6; count of bases not matched to a gene: 3. The CDR3 is 13 amino acids. Germline V CDR1 and CDR2: SNHLY, FYNNEI. Written as DNA, the CDR3 is TGTGCCAGCAGAGTACAGGGGGCCGGGGAGCTGTTTTTT. This codes for CASRVQGAGELFF.

Here the CDR3 DNA reads TGTGCCAGCAGGGGGCATAACACTGAAGCTTTCTTT. This sequence encodes CASRGHNTEAFF. V usage is TRBV2 and J usage is TRBJ1-1; possible D gene TRBD1, 5 bases. The germline gives CDR1 SNHLY, CDR2 FYNNEI. V gave up 6 bases and J gave up 2 bases, with 7 bases separating them. The CDR3 is 12 residues long.

The chain links TRBV5-1 to TRBJ2-3; unclear D gene. In germline, CDR1 is SGHRS, CDR2 YFSETQ. The CDR3 is 13 residues long. Trimming left V 1 base short and J 3 bases short, with 6 bases between. The CDR3 spells CASSLSDTDTQYF. CDR3 sequence (DNA): TGCGCCAGCAGCTTGTCTGATACAGATACGCAGTATTTT.

A word on this clone: An end of the junction does not agree with germline; a read error may underlie this. The gene calls are TRBV6-1 and TRBJ2-5; 9 bases are shared with TRBD1. CDR1 and CDR2 (germline): MNHNS, SASEGT. The CDR3 sequence is 15 residues long. The CDR3 nucleotides are TGTGCCAGCAGTGAACAGTGGACAGGGGTAGAGGCCCAGTACTTC. It specifies CASSEQWTGVEAQYF.

The chain joins TRBV7-9 to TRBJ1-2, with D hard to call. From germline, CDR1 is SEHNR and CDR2 FQNEAQ (reference sequence). The ends were cut back, 1 base at V and 8 bases at J, with 8 bases in the middle. This CDR3 has 12 amino acids. This CDR3 reads CASSLEARGYTF. Written as DNA, the CDR3 is TGTGCCAGCAGCTTAGAAGCGCGCGGCTACACCTTC.

The chain is built from TRBV7-9 and TRBJ1-1; D call uncertain. Germline V CDR1 and CDR2: SEHNR, FQNEAQ (reference sequence). V was trimmed by 8 bases and J by 3 bases, leaving 16 bases between them. The CDR3 is 14 residues long. The chain's CDR3 is CASEPPLRDTEAFF. CDR3 sequence (DNA): TGTGCCAGCGAGCCACCCCTCAGAGACACTGAAGCTTTCTTT.

The chain links TRBV27 to TRBJ2-1, with TRBD2 identical over 9 bases. The length of the CDR3 is 16 residues. V lost 1 base to trimming and J lost 7 bases; unmatched junction nucleotides: 8. Germline lookup yields CDR1 MNHEY and CDR2 SMNVEV (reference sequence). This chain's CDR3 is CASSLLTSGRPNEQFF. The CDR3 nucleotides are TGTGCCAGCAGTTTATTGACAAGCGGGAGGCCTAATGAGCAGTTCTTC.

V is TRBV28 and J is TRBJ1-2, with TRBD1 matching over 9 bases. The CDR3 is made up of 17 amino acids. V shed 3 bases, J shed 5 bases, and the junction held 13 bases outside the gene matches. Germline V gene data show CDR1 as MDHEN and CDR2 as SYDVKM. CDR3 DNA: TGTGCCAGCAGTTTCCCGCCAACAGGGGGCAAAGAGTATGGCTACACCTTC. This codes for CASSFPPTGGKEYGYTF.

The V call is TRBV6-5, the J call TRBJ1-3, with 7 positions matching TRBD1. Germline V gives CDR1 MNHEY, CDR2 SVGAGI. The CDR3 contains 15 residues. Trimming removed 5 bases from V and 2 bases from J; junction bases left unmatched: 6. The CDR3 spells CASSRQQGPGNTIYF. The CDR3 DNA reads as TGTGCCAGCAGTCGCCAACAGGGGCCTGGAAACACCATATATTTT.

The rearrangement uses TRBV11-2 and TRBJ2-1; TRBD1 is a possible D gene (5 bases). V was clipped by 1 base and J by 4 bases, with 11 bases between them. CDR1 is SGHAT and CDR2 is FQNNGV in the germline V gene. The CDR3 loop spans 15 amino acids. The CDR3 here is CASSLGRGGYNEQFF. As DNA, the CDR3 is TGTGCCAGCAGCTTAGGTAGGGGCGGTTACAATGAGCAGTTCTTC.

The chain carries TRBV7-9 and TRBJ2-3; the D is unclear. CDR1 is SEHNR and CDR2 is FQNEAQ in the germline V gene (reference sequence). Between the trimmed V and J ends, which lost 1 base and 2 bases, there was a span of 4 bases. The CDR3 runs 13 residues. The chain's CDR3 is CASSLDPTDTQYF. The CDR3 DNA sequence: TGTGCCAGCAGCTTAGATCCCACAGATACGCAGTATTTT. The variable domain in full, with the rest retrieved from reference TRBV7-9 and TRBJ2-3, is DTGVSQNPRHKITKRGQNVTFRCDPISEHNRLYWYRQTLGQGPEFLTYFQNEAQLEKSRLLSDRFSAERPKGSFSTLEIQRTEQGDSAMYLCASSLDPTDTQYFGPGTRLTVL.

CDR3 bases: TGTGCCAGCTCAGATTATCGGAGGAATAGCAATCAGCCCCAGCATTTT. Translated: CASSDYRRNSNQPQHF. The chain uses TRBV28 and TRBJ1-5; D uncertain. V gave up 8 bases and J gave up 0 bases, with 17 bases separating them. Germline loops: CDR1 MDHEN, CDR2 SYDVKM. This CDR3 region has 16 residues.

The chain combines TRBV28 with TRBJ2-1, with 7 positions matching TRBD1. The CDR3 runs to 14 residues. V was clipped by 6 bases and J by 12 bases; unmatched bases: 14. The germline gives CDR1 MDHEN, CDR2 SYDVKM. The CDR3 DNA sequence: TGTGCCAGCAGACCCGACAGGGTTGGCCTCGGGCAGTTCTTC. It is translated as CASRPDRVGLGQFF.

The chain carries TRBV6-4 and TRBJ1-2; 7 bases match TRBD1. The J segment lost 5 bases and the V segment lost 5 bases, leaving 5 bases of the junction unmatched. CDR3 size: 13 residues. CDR1 and CDR2 from the germline V gene are MRHNA and SNTAGT. The CDR3, as DNA: TGTGCCAGCAGTCGGGGACAGAGATATGGCTACACCTTC. Translation: CASSRGQRYGYTF.

The V gene is TRBV15, the J gene TRBJ2-1, with 9 bases matching TRBD2. Germline V CDR1 and CDR2: LNHNV, YYDKDF (reference sequence). This CDR3 has 15 residues. The junction had 6 bases not matched to a gene; V was cut back by 0 bases and J by 9 bases. The CDR3 sequence is CATSRDQTSGREQFF. The CDR3 DNA follows: TGTGCCACCAGCAGAGATCAGACTAGCGGTCGTGAGCAGTTCTTC.

The chain recombines TRBV18 with TRBJ2-5; D may be TRBD1 (6 bases). Germline V gene data show CDR1 as KGHSH and CDR2 as LQKENI. This CDR3 comprises 13 residues. Trimming pared 11 bases from V and 2 bases from J, leaving 15 bases between. In nucleotides, the CDR3 is TGTGCCGGACTCAGGGGTTTGCAAGAGACCCAGTACTTC. Translated: CAGLRGLQETQYF.